These 31 T cell receptor beta chains share one sample of origin, sequenced in a study of T cell responses to AZD1222 COVID-19 vaccine. Data came from immunoSEQ multiplex PCR; TCRdb stores just in-frame clones and leaves some out. The sample holds approximately 150,000 clones, 80% to 95% seen once. Here the sequenced sample was peripheral blood, taken 28 days after the second AZD1222 dose. The receptors originated from an adult who received the AZD1222 COVID-19 vaccine.

The chain carries TRBV19 and TRBJ1-2, with TRBD1 matching over 7 bases. This CDR3 has 17 residues. V trimming: 3 bases; J trimming: 3 bases; junction bases outside the gene matches: 13. From germline, CDR1 is LNHDA and CDR2 SQIVND (reference sequence). The CDR3 sequence: CASSMAPPRGEDYGYTF. CDR3 nucleotides: TGTGCCAGTAGTATGGCCCCCCCCAGGGGGGAGGACTATGGCTACACCTTC.

The genes are TRBV19 and TRBJ1-5, with no clear D. The CDR3 has 12 residues. The germline V gene encodes CDR1 LNHDA and CDR2 SQIVND (reference sequence). Between the trimmed V and J ends, which lost 3 bases and 3 bases, there was a span of 3 bases. CDR3 residues: CASSMVNQPQHF. The CDR3 bases are TGTGCCAGTAGTATGGTCAATCAGCCCCAGCATTTT.

The chain combines TRBV3-1 (or the pseudogene TRBV3-2) with TRBJ1-4, with TRBD1 matching over 8 bases. The CDR3 runs 14 residues. V lost 4 bases, J lost 10 bases, and 8 bases stayed unmatched. Looked up from germline, CDR1 is LGHDT and CDR2 is YNNKEL (reference sequence). CDR3 residues: CASSPKGQGVKLFF. In DNA form, the CDR3 reads TGTGCCAGCAGCCCAAAAGGACAGGGTGTAAAACTGTTTTTT.

V gene TRBV5-5 combines with J gene TRBJ2-3; TRBD2 matches 12 bases. The CDR3 has 17 residues. The V gene's germline CDR1 is SGHKS and CDR2 YYEKEE (reference sequence). V was pared by 0 bases and J by 1 base, with 3 bases of the junction left unmatched. As DNA, the CDR3 is TGTGCCAGCAGCTTGGGAAGACTAGCGGGAGGCACAGATACGCAGTATTTT. This translates into CASSLGRLAGGTDTQYF. The full variable domain, with the rest looked up from reference TRBV5-5 and TRBJ2-3, is DAGVTQSPTHLIKTRGQQVTLRCSPISGHKSVSWYQQVLGQGPQFIFQYYEKEERGRGNFPDRFSARQFPNYSSELNVNALLLGDSALYLCASSLGRLAGGTDTQYFGPGTRLTVL.

This clone was seen once. The chain carries TRBV7-8 and TRBJ1-2; D not certain. V lost 5 bases and J 4 bases, leaving 17 bases between the germline ends. This CDR3 has 15 amino acids. Germline V CDR1 and CDR2: SGHVS, FQNEAQ. CDR3 in DNA: TGTGCCAGCAGCCCCTCCCTCGGATTATCCTATGGCTACACCTTC. Amino acids: CASSPSLGLSYGYTF.

For the CDR3, the DNA is TGTGCCAGCAGCTTTTTATTTGGCGACTACAATGAGCAGTTCTTC. This translates into CASSFLFGDYNEQFF. This chain uses TRBV11-2 with TRBJ2-1; the D is unclear. CDR3 length: 15 residues. Germline V gene data show CDR1 as SGHAT and CDR2 as FQNNGV. Trimming shortened V by 3 bases and J by 3 bases, and 12 bases separated the two germline ends.

This chain links TRBV5-6 with TRBJ2-7; D unresolved. V was clipped by 4 bases and J by 0 bases, with 8 bases between them. This CDR3 has 13 residues. The germline CDR1 and CDR2 sequences are SGHDT and YYEEEE. The CDR3 here is CASSTSVSYEQYF. The CDR3 DNA follows: TGTGCCAGCAGCACCTCCGTCTCCTACGAGCAGTACTTC.

The chain combines TRBV3-1 (or the pseudogene TRBV3-2) with TRBJ2-1; D unresolved. This CDR3 is 18 amino acids long. Germline assignment: CDR1 LGHDT and CDR2 YNNKEL (reference sequence). V was shortened by 4 bases and J by 0 bases, with 19 bases between the two germline ends. The CDR3 DNA is TGTGCCAGCAGCCGCGAAAGACGGCAGCTCAGCTCCTACAATGAGCAGTTCTTC. Its translation is CASSRERRQLSSYNEQFF.

The V call is TRBV7-9, the J call TRBJ2-1, with TRBD1 identical over 7 bases. The CDR3 covers 15 residues. V gave up 2 bases and J gave up 14 bases; unmatched junction bases: 15. In germline, CDR1 is SEHNR, CDR2 FQNEAQ (reference sequence). The CDR3 DNA follows: TGTGCCAGCAGCTTACTGACAGGGAACCCTCGGTGGGAGTTCTTC. The encoded protein is CASSLLTGNPRWEFF.

The J gene is TRBJ1-5, the V gene TRBV6-5; D may be TRBD1 (5 bases). Germline V gives CDR1 MNHEY, CDR2 SVGAGI. Trimming took 6 bases from V and 6 from J, leaving 18 bases between them. The CDR3 is made up of 15 amino acids. CDR3 in amino acids: CASSATQGSGQPQHF. DNA of the CDR3: TGTGCCAGCAGCGCCACTCAGGGTTCAGGTCAGCCCCAGCATTTT.

This chain links TRBV4-2 with TRBJ1-5; D is undetermined. The CDR3 spans 15 residues. V was cut by 1 base and J by 3 bases, with 10 bases left in between. Looked up from germline, CDR1 is LGHNA and CDR2 is YNFKEQ. CDR3 nucleotide sequence: TGTGCCAGCAGCCAAGGCCAGGAGATCAATCAGCCCCAGCATTTT. Amino acids: CASSQGQEINQPQHF.

The chain employs TRBV28 and TRBJ2-7; D may be TRBD1 or TRBD2 (5 bases each). The CDR3 consists of 14 residues. Between the trimmed V and J ends, which lost 3 bases and 9 bases, there was a span of 18 bases. Germline CDR1 MDHEN, CDR2 SYDVKM. The CDR3 DNA is TGTGCCAGCAGTTTCCCCGAGGGGACCAGCGGGCAGTACTTC. Translation: CASSFPEGTSGQYF.

The V and J genes are TRBV6-2 or TRBV6-3 and TRBJ1-5; 11 bases are shared with TRBD1. The CDR3 extends over 15 amino acids. V was clipped by 4 bases and J by 6 bases; unmatched bases: 5. Looked up from germline, CDR1 is MNHEY and CDR2 is SVGEGT. CDR3 DNA: TGTGCCAGCAGTTTAGGACAGGGGGCTGCTCAGCCCCAGCATTTT. The encoded protein is CASSLGQGAAQPQHF.

V is TRBV29-1 and J is TRBJ2-1, with a possible D match to TRBD1 (5 bases). Per germline, CDR1 SQVTM and CDR2 ANQGSEA. V dropped 5 bases and J dropped 6 bases, with 11 bases sitting between them. The CDR3 has 12 amino acids. DNA for the CDR3: TGCAGCGTTTGGGGAAGGGGCAATGAGCAGTTCTTC. Protein: CSVWGRGNEQFF.

This chain links TRBV19 with TRBJ2-1; TRBD1 agrees at 9 bases. Germline V gene lookup returns CDR1 LNHDA and CDR2 SQIVND (reference sequence). V trimming: 4 bases; J trimming: 8 bases; junction bases outside the gene matches: 15. This CDR3 has 17 residues. The CDR3 protein is CASSTVTGTGYQDEQFF. In DNA form, the CDR3 reads TGTGCCAGTAGTACAGTTACCGGGACAGGGTACCAAGATGAGCAGTTCTTC.

A single count supports this clone. The chain recombines TRBV28 with TRBJ2-5, with 9 positions matching TRBD1. Germline V gene data show CDR1 as MDHEN and CDR2 as SYDVKM. This CDR3 spans 15 amino acids. V shed 7 bases and J 4 bases; nucleotides not matched to a gene: 10. In DNA form, the CDR3 reads TGTGCCAGCACGACCGGGACAGGGCGTTTAGAGACCCAGTACTTC. Protein sequence: CASTTGTGRLETQYF.

This chain links TRBV7-9 with TRBJ2-7, with TRBD1 identical over 9 bases. The CDR3 spans 16 residues. Germline trimming cut 2 bases from V and 6 bases from J; bases unmatched to any gene: 11. Germline CDR1 SEHNR, CDR2 FQNEAQ (reference sequence). DNA of the CDR3: TGTGCCAGCAGCTTAACTCCGGGACAGGGATGGATCGAGCAGTACTTC. It is translated as CASSLTPGQGWIEQYF.

This chain's CDR3 is CASGFTSGGRDTQYF. The CDR3 nucleotides are TGTGCTAGTGGTTTCACTAGCGGGGGGCGGGATACGCAGTATTTT. J is TRBJ2-3 and V is TRBV12-5; 12 nucleotides line up with TRBD2. V was pared by 3 bases and J by 6 bases, with 4 bases of the junction left unmatched. Germline lookup yields CDR1 LGHNT and CDR2 FRNRAP. The CDR3 contains 15 residues.

This chain joins TRBV4-3 and TRBJ1-4, with D maybe TRBD1 (5 bases). Germline V gives CDR1 LGHNA, CDR2 YSLEER. V lost 0 bases, J lost 4 bases, and 9 bases lay in between. The CDR3 contains 15 residues. CDR3 in DNA: TGCGCCAGCAGCCAAGATGGGGGGAGTAATGAAAAACTGTTTTTT. Amino acids: CASSQDGGSNEKLFF.

This clone was seen a handful of times. J is TRBJ2-7 and V is TRBV28, with 9 bases that match TRBD2. The CDR3 loop spans 15 amino acids. CDR1 is MDHEN and CDR2 is SYDVKM in the germline V gene. Trimming at V came to 5 bases and at J to 5 bases, leaving 10 bases not matched to a gene. The chain's CDR3 is CASSVTSGRLNEQYF. The CDR3 DNA follows: TGTGCCAGCAGTGTGACTAGCGGCCGCTTAAACGAGCAGTACTTC.

The rearrangement links TRBV28 to TRBJ1-3, with a tentative D call TRBD1 (5 bases). CDR1 is MDHEN, CDR2 SYDVKM, per germline. This CDR3 is 15 amino acids long. V was shortened by 3 bases and J by 2 bases, with 11 bases between the two germline ends. The CDR3 bases are TGTGCCAGCAGTTTTTCGGAACAGGCTGGAAACACCATATATTTT. This gives the protein CASSFSEQAGNTIYF.

The chain couples TRBV9 to TRBJ2-7; D ambiguous. The CDR3 has 14 amino acids. Germline V gene data show CDR1 as SGDLS and CDR2 as YYNGEE. V was cut by 0 bases and J by 2 bases, with 9 bases left in between. The CDR3 bases are TGTGCCAGCAGCGTAGAGGTGGGCCCCTACGAGCAGTACTTC. Amino acids: CASSVEVGPYEQYF.

The chain joins TRBV7-6 to TRBJ2-1; 12 bases align to TRBD2. Germline V gene sequence: CDR1 SGHVS, CDR2 FNYEAQ. V was clipped by 5 bases and J by 5 bases; unmatched bases: 7. The length of the CDR3 is 16 residues. The CDR3 DNA follows: TGTGCCAGCAGCCCGGGACTAGCGGGCACTAACAATGAGCAGTTCTTC. Its translation: CASSPGLAGTNNEQFF. The whole variable domain, remainder taken from reference TRBV7-6 and TRBJ2-1, is GAGVSQSPRYKVTKRGQDVALRCDPISGHVSLYWYRQALGQGPEFLTYFNYEAQQDKSGLPNDRFSAERPEGSISTLTIQRTEQRDSAMYRCASSPGLAGTNNEQFFGPGTRLTVL.

The J gene is TRBJ2-3, the V gene TRBV5-4; D gene ambiguous. The germline gives CDR1 SGHNT, CDR2 YYREEE (reference sequence). The CDR3 totals 17 residues. Trimming shortened V by 2 bases and J by 1 base, and 17 bases separated the two germline ends. CDR3 nucleotide sequence: TGTGCCAGCAGCTTTGAGATTGAGCTAGTAGGCACAGATACGCAGTATTTT. As protein: CASSFEIELVGTDTQYF.

This clone turned up a few times. The J gene is TRBJ2-5, the V gene TRBV28; either TRBD1 or TRBD2 may supply D (5 bases each). Between the trimmed V and J ends, which lost 7 bases and 2 bases, there was a span of 17 bases. Per the germline V gene, CDR1 is MDHEN and CDR2 is SYDVKM. CDR3 size: 15 residues. The CDR3 DNA follows: TGTGCCAGCACTCCCAGTGGGGGAGCTCAAGAGACCCAGTACTTC. Translated: CASTPSGGAQETQYF.

This chain links TRBV6-5 with TRBJ2-7; D unclear. The CDR3 is 13 amino acids. V was cut by 7 bases and J by 4 bases, with 14 bases left in between. The germline V gene has CDR1 MNHEY and CDR2 SVGAGI. CDR3 protein: CASNEGYGYEQYF. The CDR3 nucleotides read TGTGCCAGCAACGAAGGGTATGGGTACGAGCAGTACTTC.

This clone has a handful of counts. V gene TRBV2 combines with J gene TRBJ1-1, with TRBD1 matching over 8 bases. CDR1 and CDR2 (germline): SNHLY, FYNNEI. J lost 6 bases, V lost 6 bases, and 9 bases had no gene match. The CDR3 loop spans 14 amino acids. CDR3 coding DNA: TGTGCCAGCAGCACCGAACGGACAGGGTCTGAAGCTTTCTTT. Its protein is CASSTERTGSEAFF.

This chain uses TRBV27 with TRBJ1-4, with D uncertain. Germline V gives CDR1 MNHEY, CDR2 SMNVEV (reference sequence). V was shortened by 6 bases and J by 4 bases, with 6 bases between the two germline ends. The CDR3 spans 12 residues. In DNA form, the CDR3 reads TGTGCCAGCAGGGAGCGTAATGAAAAACTGTTTTTT. Translation gives CASRERNEKLFF.

This chain connects TRBV7-6 to TRBJ2-5; D is perhaps TRBD2 (7 bases). The V end lost 1 base, the J end lost 5 bases, and 14 bases lay between the germline ends. There are 15 residues in the CDR3. The germline CDR1 and CDR2 sequences are SGHVS and FNYEAQ. CDR3 in amino acids: CASSLVRGAGETQYF. The CDR3 bases are TGTGCCAGCAGCTTAGTACGGGGGGCAGGGGAGACCCAGTACTTC. Drawing the rest from reference TRBV7-6 and TRBJ2-5, the complete variable domain is GAGVSQSPRYKVTKRGQDVALRCDPISGHVSLYWYRQALGQGPEFLTYFNYEAQQDKSGLPNDRFSAERPEGSISTLTIQRTEQRDSAMYRCASSLVRGAGETQYFGPGTRLLVL.

The chain is built from TRBV2 and TRBJ1-4, with D possibly being TRBD1 (5 bases). CDR1 is SNHLY and CDR2 is FYNNEI in the germline V gene. This CDR3 contains 14 residues. V lost 7 bases and J lost 7, with 16 bases in between. The CDR3 reads CASNQGVRGEKLFF. Here the CDR3 DNA reads TGTGCCAGCAACCAAGGGGTGCGGGGTGAAAAACTGTTTTTT.

The J gene is TRBJ1-1, the V gene TRBV2; D ambiguous. Trimming pared 1 base from V and 1 base from J, leaving 7 bases between. Germline CDR1 and CDR2: SNHLY and FYNNEI. The CDR3 extends over 14 amino acids. This chain's CDR3 is CASSEGARNTEAFF. The CDR3 DNA reads as TGTGCCAGCAGTGAAGGAGCCAGGAACACTGAAGCTTTCTTT.